This T cell receptor (beta chain) originates from a study of cytomegalovirus exposure and HLA in healthy donors. Turning to the study itself: Among around 170 million T cells, an earlier analysis found 95 million to 140 million unique TCR beta sequences. Some 80 million unique TCRs from HLA-typed donors were held in an early data release. The study's findings and limits: It was likely that a cluster of highly shared sequence variants was a sequencing artifact. A link between a missense DCLRE1C variant and TCR beta V- and J-gene trimming emerged from a later analysis.

This CDR3 is built from 15 residues. V shed 2 bases and J shed 4 bases, with 12 bases lying between them. Germline CDR1 is SGHTS and CDR2 is YDEGEE. The primer mix had 60 Vbeta and 13 Jbeta primers. Profiling relied on immunoSEQ multiplex PCR, and the TCRdb table lists in-frame clones only, not all of them. In the table there are 100,000 to 150,000 clones, 80% of which are singletons. Note on this clone: The antigen remains undetermined.

The TCR comes from a man younger than 40 in good health and CMV-seropositive. The V call is TRBV5-8, the J call TRBJ2-2, with TRBD1 as a possible D gene (6 bases). The sample consisted of PBMCs. The CDR3 sequence is CASSLQGRVTGELFF. CDR3 coding DNA: TGTGCCAGCAGCTTACAGGGTCGTGTCACCGGGGAGCTGTTTTTT.